This TCR beta chain was recorded in a study of blood T cells in healthy people across ages. Broader study findings: PBMCs left unsorted prevented a conclusive naive versus antigen-experienced comparison.

Primed by a sample-barcoded 5' primer and a J-beta primer mix, a second PCR proceeded for about 7 to 12 cycles. MiXCR, run by TCRdb on the 5' RACE reads, gives a single entry per CDR3 protein. The sample includes about 780,000 distinct CDR3 sequences, 60% to 80% of them seen just once. Comments on this clonotype: Its matching antigen is unknown.

CDR1 and CDR2 (germline): SGHAT, FQNNGV. This CDR3 comprises 15 residues. V gave up 4 bases and J gave up 4 bases; unmatched junction bases: 3. The sequenced sample was blood. This clonotype was sampled from a man between 25 and 39 years old in good health. The chain is built from TRBV11-2 and TRBJ2-3; 12 bases fit TRBD1. CDR3 residues: CASSSGTGGPDTQYF. CDR3 nucleotides: TGTGCCAGCAGCTCCGGGACAGGGGGCCCAGATACGCAGTATTTT. Looking up the rest from reference TRBV11-2 and TRBJ2-3 gives the full variable domain: EAGVAQSPRYKIIEKRQSVAFWCNPISGHATLYWYQQILGQGPKLLIQFQNNGVVDDSQLPKDRFSAERLKGVDSTLKIQPAKLEDSAVYLCASSSGTGGPDTQYFGPGTRLTVL.